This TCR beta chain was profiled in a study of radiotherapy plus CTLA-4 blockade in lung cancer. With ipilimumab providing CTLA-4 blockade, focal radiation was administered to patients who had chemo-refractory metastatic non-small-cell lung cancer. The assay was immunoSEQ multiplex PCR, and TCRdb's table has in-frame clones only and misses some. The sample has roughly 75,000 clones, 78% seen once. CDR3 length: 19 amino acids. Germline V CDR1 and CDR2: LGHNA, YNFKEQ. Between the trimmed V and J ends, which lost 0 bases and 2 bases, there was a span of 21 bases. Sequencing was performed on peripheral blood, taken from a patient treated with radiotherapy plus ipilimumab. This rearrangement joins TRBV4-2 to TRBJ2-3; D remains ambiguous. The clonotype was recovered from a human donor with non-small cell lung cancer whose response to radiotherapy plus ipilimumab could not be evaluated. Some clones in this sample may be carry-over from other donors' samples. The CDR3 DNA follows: TGTGCCAGCAGCCAAGAACTTAGGAGTACCCTCCTACCCACAGATACGCAGTATTTT. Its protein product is CASSQELRSTLLPTDTQYF.